This is a list of T cell receptor beta chains from one sample in a study of cytotoxic CD8 clonotypes in ibrutinib-treated CLL. Sequencing was performed with immunoSEQ multiplex PCR; in TCRdb, only in-frame clones are kept and a portion is missing. In the table there are tens of thousands of clones, approximately 71% of which are singletons. Source: PBMCs, taken after 12 months of ibrutinib treatment. All receptors come from a human donor with chronic lymphocytic leukemia. The CDR3 runs from the conserved cysteine through the conserved F or W. The order of the fields is clone size, D gene, V gene, J gene, CDR3 DNA, CDR3 protein. D genes are given only for firm matches. Clone size is not always given. Where it is, it says once, few, many or a class for expanded clones.

abundance: once; d_gene: .; v_gene: TRBV7-8; j_gene: TRBJ2-1; CDR3nt: TGTGCCAGCATCAGATCAGCGACTGTAGGGGATGAGCAGTTCTTC; CDR3aa: CASIRSATVGDEQFF
abundance: .; d_gene: .; v_gene: TRBV7-2; j_gene: TRBJ1-4; CDR3nt: TGTGCCAGCAGCTTAGGTATGGGCGTGGTTGGTGAAAAACTGTTTTTT; CDR3aa: CASSLGMGVVGEKLFF
abundance: .; d_gene: TRBD1; v_gene: TRBV19; j_gene: TRBJ2-4; CDR3nt: TGTGCCAGTAGTCGACAGGGGCGGACCAAAAACATTCAGTACTTC; CDR3aa: CASSRQGRTKNIQYF
abundance: .; d_gene: TRBD1; v_gene: TRBV6-5; j_gene: TRBJ2-7; CDR3nt: TGTGCCAGCAGACGAGGGACAGGGGCCTCCTACGAGCAGTACTTC; CDR3aa: CASRRGTGASYEQYF
abundance: .; d_gene: .; v_gene: TRBV10-3; j_gene: TRBJ1-4; CDR3nt: TGTGCCATCAGTGAGTCGCACTCCGGAACTAATGAAAAACTGTTTTTT; CDR3aa: CAISESHSGTNEKLFF
abundance: .; d_gene: .; v_gene: TRBV5-8; j_gene: TRBJ2-2; CDR3nt: TGTGCCAGCGGGGGCCAATTGAACACCGGGGAGCTGTTTTTT; CDR3aa: CASGGQLNTGELFF
abundance: .; d_gene: TRBD2; v_gene: TRBV18; j_gene: TRBJ2-1; CDR3nt: TGTGCCAGCTCAATCGGACTAGACGGGGATGAGCAGTTCTTC; CDR3aa: CASSIGLDGDEQFF
abundance: .; d_gene: TRBD2; v_gene: TRBV7-8; j_gene: TRBJ2-3; CDR3nt: TGTGCCAGCAGCTTAGATGGTAGCGGGGGAACAGATACGCAGTATTTT; CDR3aa: CASSLDGSGGTDTQYF
abundance: .; d_gene: .; v_gene: TRBV28; j_gene: TRBJ2-2; CDR3nt: TGTGCCAGCAGTTTATGGGTACAGGCCGGGGAGCTGTTTTTT; CDR3aa: CASSLWVQAGELFF
abundance: .; d_gene: .; v_gene: TRBV7-6; j_gene: TRBJ2-2; CDR3nt: TGTGCCAGCAGCTTAATGATTAGCGGCAACACCGGGGAGCTGTTTTTT; CDR3aa: CASSLMISGNTGELFF
abundance: .; d_gene: .; v_gene: TRBV7-9; j_gene: TRBJ2-2; CDR3nt: TGTGCCAGCAGCTTACGAGGGCTGGGCGGGGAGCTGTTTTTT; CDR3aa: CASSLRGLGGELFF
abundance: .; d_gene: .; v_gene: TRBV27; j_gene: TRBJ2-1; CDR3nt: TGTGCCAGCAGTTTTAGGGGGGGTGAGCAGTTCTTC; CDR3aa: CASSFRGGEQFF
abundance: .; d_gene: TRBD1; v_gene: TRBV5-1; j_gene: TRBJ1-2; CDR3nt: TGCGCCAGCAGCTTGGCCGGACAGGGTACAACCTACACCTTC; CDR3aa: CASSLAGQGTTYTF
abundance: few; d_gene: .; v_gene: TRBV2; j_gene: TRBJ1-2; CDR3nt: TGTGCCACCACAGAGTCCTATGGCTACACCTTC; CDR3aa: CATTESYGYTF
abundance: .; d_gene: TRBD1; v_gene: TRBV2; j_gene: TRBJ2-2; CDR3nt: TGTGCCAGCAGGCAGACAGGGCAGACCGGGGAGCTGTTTTTT; CDR3aa: CASRQTGQTGELFF
abundance: few; d_gene: .; v_gene: TRBV10-3; j_gene: TRBJ1-1; CDR3nt: TGTGCCACTAGTCCGAACACTGAAGCTTTCTTT; CDR3aa: CATSPNTEAFF
abundance: .; d_gene: TRBD1; v_gene: TRBV27; j_gene: TRBJ2-1; CDR3nt: TGTGCCAGCAGTTTACTCGACAGGGCAGGTAACAATGAGCAGTTCTTC; CDR3aa: CASSLLDRAGNNEQFF
abundance: .; d_gene: .; v_gene: TRBV27; j_gene: TRBJ1-2; CDR3nt: TGTGCCAGCAGTTTAGTAGGGGCTAACTATGGCTACACCTTC; CDR3aa: CASSLVGANYGYTF
abundance: .; d_gene: TRBD1; v_gene: TRBV7-2; j_gene: TRBJ1-3; CDR3nt: TGTGCCAGCAGCTTAGTCGGGACAGGGGGAAACACCATATATTTT; CDR3aa: CASSLVGTGGNTIYF
abundance: few; d_gene: .; v_gene: TRBV15; j_gene: TRBJ1-3; CDR3nt: TGTGCCACCAGCCTACTCCGTACCGGGAGTGGAAACACCATATATTTT; CDR3aa: CATSLLRTGSGNTIYF
abundance: .; d_gene: .; v_gene: TRBV19; j_gene: TRBJ2-2; CDR3nt: TGTGCCAGTACCAATCCGAACACCGGGGAGCTGTTTTTT; CDR3aa: CASTNPNTGELFF
abundance: .; d_gene: .; v_gene: TRBV19; j_gene: TRBJ1-2; CDR3nt: TGTGCCAGTAGTATGCGCGGGGGCTACACCTTC; CDR3aa: CASSMRGGYTF
abundance: .; d_gene: .; v_gene: TRBV5-6; j_gene: TRBJ1-1; CDR3nt: TGTGCCAGCAGCCCCGACACAGCTAACACTGAAGCTTTCTTT; CDR3aa: CASSPDTANTEAFF
abundance: .; d_gene: .; v_gene: TRBV7-3; j_gene: TRBJ2-1; CDR3nt: TGTGCCAGCAGTTTAGCGGCAAGCTCCTACAATGAGCAGTTCTTC; CDR3aa: CASSLAASSYNEQFF